Below are 11 T cell receptor beta chains sequenced from a single sample in a study of early T cells in non-severe SARS-CoV-2 infection. TCRdb re-derived calls from the 5' RACE reads in MiXCR, one entry per CDR3 protein. The sample has around 61,000 distinct CDR3 sequences; more than 12% are singletons. The starting material was whole blood, obtained at baseline. These TCRs come from an adult who was a healthcare worker with PCR-confirmed SARS-CoV-2 infection or an uninfected control (not recorded which).

The sample holds many counts of this clonotype. The J gene is TRBJ1-6, the V gene TRBV30; D is undetermined. V dropped 5 bases and J dropped 7 bases, with 3 bases sitting between them. Germline V CDR1 and CDR2: GTSNPN, SVGIG (reference sequence). The CDR3 runs to 10 residues. The CDR3, as DNA: TGTGCCTGGGGAAATTCACCCCTCCACTTT. Amino acids: CAWGNSPLHF.

This clonotype was observed at least ten times. This chain joins TRBV2 and TRBJ2-1; D is possibly TRBD2 (5 bases). This CDR3 is built from 14 residues. V was cut by 7 bases and J by 2 bases, with 12 bases left in between. The germline V gene has CDR1 SNHLY and CDR2 FYNNEI. CDR3 residues: CASTLEETYNEQFF. The CDR3 nucleotides are TGTGCCAGCACCCTGGAGGAGACCTACAATGAGCAGTTCTTC.

The gene calls are TRBV11-3 and TRBJ2-1; TRBD2 aligns across 8 bases. V lost 3 bases, J lost 2 bases, and 6 bases stayed unmatched. There are 16 residues in the CDR3. CDR1 is SGHNT and CDR2 is YENEEA in the germline V gene. The CDR3 coding sequence is TGTGCCAGCAGCTTGGGTCGGCGGGAGGCCTACAATGAGCAGTTCTTC. Its translation: CASSLGRREAYNEQFF.

The chain carries TRBV5-4 and TRBJ2-2, with TRBD1 matching 9 bases. The length of the CDR3 is 20 residues. Trimming took 4 bases from V and 3 from J; bases not matched to a gene: 19. CDR1 and CDR2 (germline): SGHNT, YYREEE (reference sequence). The CDR3 DNA reads TGTGCCAGCAGCCCGACCGGGACAGGGCCAGCCGGGGACGACACCGGGGAGCTGTTTTTT. Translating it yields CASSPTGTGPAGDDTGELFF. Full variable domain (rest looked up from reference TRBV5-4 and TRBJ2-2): ETGVTQSPTHLIKTRGQQVTLRCSSQSGHNTVSWYQQALGQGPQFIFQYYREEENGRGNFPPRFSGLQFPNYSSELNVNALELDDSALYLCASSPTGTGPAGDDTGELFFGEGSRLTVL.

This clonotype was counted a few times. This chain links TRBV6-6 with TRBJ1-5; 8 bases fit TRBD1. The J segment lost 3 bases and the V segment lost 10 bases, leaving 5 bases of the junction unmatched. Germline loops: CDR1 MNHNY, CDR2 SVGAGI (reference sequence). CDR3 length: 13 residues. CDR3 sequence: CANRGGANQPQHF. DNA for the CDR3: TGTGCCAACAGGGGGGGGGCCAATCAGCCCCAGCATTTT.

This clonotype was detected a few times. This chain joins TRBV11-2 and TRBJ2-2; no firm D call. In germline, CDR1 is SGHAT, CDR2 FQNNGV. The V and J ends lost 5 bases and 1 base respectively, with 5 bases between them. CDR3 length equals 13 residues. CDR3 nucleotide sequence: TGTGCCAGCAGCCAGCAGAACACCGGGGAGCTGTTTTTT. Encoded protein: CASSQQNTGELFF.

This clonotype occurred a few times. The chain links TRBV7-2 to TRBJ1-2; TRBD1 agrees at 8 bases. Germline V gene lookup returns CDR1 SGHTA and CDR2 FQGNSA. J was trimmed by 4 bases and V by 5 bases; bases with no gene match: 3. The CDR3 runs to 13 residues. CDR3 bases: TGTGCCAGCAGCCCTCAGGGGGCCTATGGCTACACCTTC. Encoded protein: CASSPQGAYGYTF.

In its sample, this clonotype was seen a few times. The V gene is TRBV25-1, the J gene TRBJ2-7; tentatively, D is TRBD2 (5 bases). Deletions cut 3 bases from V and 7 bases from J, with 13 bases between. CDR1 MGHDK and CDR2 SYGVNS come from the germline V gene. The CDR3 is 13 residues long. CDR3: CASSDEGMREQYF. CDR3 DNA sequence: TGTGCCAGCAGTGATGAGGGCATGCGAGAGCAGTACTTC.

There are a few counts of this clonotype. The chain uses TRBV2 and TRBJ2-1; TRBD1 matches at 11 bases. Germline assignment: CDR1 SNHLY and CDR2 FYNNEI. V lost 6 bases and J lost 8; bases outside the gene matches: 3. This CDR3 region has 13 residues. CDR3 region: CASRDRGRDEQFF. DNA of the CDR3: TGTGCCAGCAGGGACAGGGGGCGAGATGAGCAGTTCTTC.

Many counts were recorded for this clonotype. The chain couples TRBV6-1 to TRBJ2-3; TRBD1 agrees at 9 bases. Trimming removed 1 base from V and 4 bases from J; junction bases left unmatched: 6. The CDR3 consists of 16 residues. Germline CDR1 is MNHNS and CDR2 is SASEGT. The CDR3 DNA reads as TGTGCCAGCAGTGAAGGTCCGGACAGGGGATCAGATACGCAGTATTTT. Amino acids: CASSEGPDRGSDTQYF.

The sample holds a few counts of this clonotype. The chain uses TRBV7-6 and TRBJ2-1; 8 bases match TRBD1. CDR1 is SGHVS and CDR2 is FNYEAQ in the germline V gene. This CDR3 region has 13 residues. V lost 5 bases and J lost 5; bases outside the gene matches: 2. The CDR3 DNA is TGTGCCAGCAGCAAGGACAGGGACAATGAGCAGTTCTTC. Its translation is CASSKDRDNEQFF.